Below, 28 T cell receptor beta chains from the same sample are listed, as sequenced in a study of response to subunit inactivated influenza vaccine. TCRdb ran MiXCR on the RT-PCR reads and lists one entry per CDR3 protein. The sample includes hundreds of thousands of distinct CDR3 sequences, approximately 10% of them seen just once. Sequenced here: PBMCs from blood, sampled on the day of vaccination. The receptors originated from a man in his fifties or sixties who received an inactivated influenza vaccine.

This clonotype occurred many times. The chain carries TRBV27 and TRBJ2-7, with unresolved D. The germline V gene encodes CDR1 MNHEY and CDR2 SMNVEV (reference sequence). The CDR3 is made up of 13 amino acids. Trimming removed 0 bases from V and 2 bases from J, with 5 bases in between. CDR3 sequence reads: CASSLSEPYEQYF. CDR3 bases: TGTGCCAGCAGTTTATCCGAGCCCTACGAGCAGTACTTC.

V and J are TRBV24-1 and TRBJ2-4; D remains ambiguous. V lost 0 bases, J lost 0 bases, and 14 bases lay in between. The CDR3 has 18 residues. Germline V CDR1 and CDR2: KGHDR, SFDVKD. CDR3 DNA sequence: TGTGCCACCAGTGATTTGATAAGTAGGATTGGAGCCAAAAACATTCAGTACTTC. It translates to CATSDLISRIGAKNIQYF.

The chain joins TRBV7-2 to TRBJ1-1; D remains unclear. This CDR3 has 14 amino acids. Per the germline V gene, CDR1 is SGHTA and CDR2 is FQGNSA. Deletions cut 1 base from V and 3 bases from J, with 9 bases between. The CDR3: CASSLVAPYTEAFF. The CDR3, as DNA: TGTGCCAGCAGCTTAGTAGCCCCTTACACTGAAGCTTTCTTT.

The V and J genes are TRBV20-1 and TRBJ1-5; possibly TRBD1 for D (5 bases). Germline-derived CDR1 and CDR2 are DFQATT and SNEGSKA (reference sequence). Trimming removed 3 bases from V and 7 bases from J, with 16 bases in between. The CDR3 extends over 14 amino acids. The CDR3 region is CSASRGPPGQPQHF. The CDR3 DNA follows: TGCAGTGCTAGTCGGGGACCTCCGGGGCAGCCCCAGCATTTT.

At least ten counts were recorded for this clonotype. The chain employs TRBV6-5 and TRBJ2-3; D gene ambiguous. Trimming stripped 8 bases from V and 9 bases from J, with 15 bases between. The germline gives CDR1 MNHEY, CDR2 SVGAGI. The CDR3 runs 12 residues. The CDR3: CASGLYSGTQYF. As DNA, the CDR3 is TGTGCCAGCGGGCTATATAGTGGGACGCAGTATTTT.

In its sample, this clonotype was seen many times. The rearrangement uses TRBV29-1 and TRBJ2-6; D call uncertain. This CDR3 is built from 15 residues. CDR1 and CDR2 (germline): SQVTM, ANQGSEA. Trimming shortened V by 1 base and J by 0 bases, and 7 bases separated the two germline ends. The CDR3 sequence: CSVEVPDSGANVLTF. The CDR3 nucleotides read TGCAGCGTTGAAGTACCCGACTCTGGGGCCAACGTCCTGACTTTC.

The rearrangement uses TRBV10-3 and TRBJ1-6; D ambiguous. The V gene's germline CDR1 is ENHRY and CDR2 SYGVKD. This CDR3 is built from 13 residues. Between the trimmed V and J ends, which lost 4 bases and 8 bases, there was a span of 9 bases. CDR3: CAISALGDSPLHF. CDR3 DNA sequence: TGTGCCATCAGTGCGTTGGGCGATTCACCCCTCCACTTT.

The chain uses TRBV20-1 and TRBJ2-6; no clear D gene. This CDR3 has 13 amino acids. Between the trimmed V and J ends, which lost 5 bases and 4 bases, there was a span of 9 bases. Germline V gene data show CDR1 as DFQATT and CDR2 as SNEGSKA (reference sequence). The CDR3 sequence is CSARMPGANVLTF. The CDR3 DNA follows: TGCAGTGCTCGAATGCCCGGGGCCAACGTCCTGACTTTC.

This clonotype occurred many times. This sequence joins TRBV12-3 or TRBV12-4 and TRBJ1-1, with unresolved D. There are 12 residues in the CDR3. The V and J ends lost 1 base and 10 bases respectively, with 10 bases between them. The DNA for the CDR3 is TGTGCCAGCAGTTTAGGCATCGGGTTAGCTTTCTTT. It is translated as CASSLGIGLAFF.

The genes are TRBV7-9 and TRBJ2-7; tentatively, D is TRBD2 (5 bases). Germline loops: CDR1 SEHNR, CDR2 FQNEAQ (reference sequence). The CDR3 is 16 amino acids. Trimming cost V 5 bases and J 0 bases, with 17 bases left between them. CDR3 DNA sequence: TGTGCCAGCAGCGATTCCTGGACTCGGAGCTCCTACGAGCAGTACTTC. Its translation: CASSDSWTRSSYEQYF.

The rearrangement links TRBV20-1 to TRBJ1-1, with D unresolved. The CDR3 totals 13 residues. Germline V gene data show CDR1 as DFQATT and CDR2 as SNEGSKA (reference sequence). With 4 bases removed from V and 1 base from J, the gap between germline ends came to 10 bases. DNA of the CDR3: TGCAGTGCTAAATCTTCAACGAACACTGAAGCTTTCTTT. Amino acids: CSAKSSTNTEAFF.

The sample holds many counts of this clonotype. This chain joins TRBV6-2 or TRBV6-3 and TRBJ1-5; no reliable D call. V lost 5 bases to trimming and J lost 5 bases, with 10 bases between them. CDR3 size: 13 residues. Germline-derived CDR1 and CDR2 are MNHEY and SVGEGT. Here the CDR3 DNA reads TGTGCCAGCAGTCCGGACCAGTATCAGCCCCAGCATTTT. Its translation: CASSPDQYQPQHF.

This clonotype occurred many times. The CDR3 here is CASSTGGNQPQHF. In DNA, the CDR3 is TGTGCCAGCAGTACAGGGGGCAATCAGCCCCAGCATTTT. This chain links TRBV12-3 or TRBV12-4 with TRBJ1-5, with 7 positions matching TRBD1. Unmatched junction bases numbered 0, after V lost 5 bases and J lost 2 bases. The CDR3 sequence is 13 residues long.

This chain connects TRBV7-9 to TRBJ2-3, with a tentative D call TRBD2 (6 bases). CDR1 SEHNR and CDR2 FQNEAQ come from the germline V gene (reference sequence). The CDR3 runs 14 residues. Trimming stripped 3 bases from V and 4 bases from J, with 11 bases between. The CDR3, as DNA: TGTGCCAGCAGCTTTCGCCCTAGCGCAGATACGCAGTATTTT. Amino acids: CASSFRPSADTQYF.

The table lists this clonotype with a few counts. The chain links TRBV3-1 to TRBJ2-1; TRBD2 aligns across 8 bases. The V and J ends lost 1 base and 5 bases, in that order; junction bases with no gene match: 10. The CDR3 contains 17 residues. Germline V lookup: CDR1 LGHDT, CDR2 YNNKEL (reference sequence). DNA of the CDR3: TGTGCCAGCAGCCAAGTCGTTCGCGGGGGGTACGACAATGAGCAGTTCTTC. This encodes CASSQVVRGGYDNEQFF.

The chain employs TRBV11-2 and TRBJ2-1; 9 nucleotides match TRBD2. Germline lookup yields CDR1 SGHAT and CDR2 FQNNGV. Trimming took 5 bases from V and 7 from J; bases not matched to a gene: 6. This CDR3 spans 14 amino acids. The CDR3 sequence is CASSTSGRANEQFF. The CDR3 nucleotides read TGTGCCAGCAGCACTAGCGGGCGGGCAAATGAGCAGTTCTTC.

V and J are TRBV3-1 and TRBJ2-3; D gene unclear. The CDR3 length is 12 residues. Trimming took 3 bases from V and 11 from J, leaving 12 bases between them. Germline loops: CDR1 LGHDT, CDR2 YNNKEL (reference sequence). This CDR3 reads CASSQATWGQYF. The DNA for the CDR3 is TGTGCCAGCAGCCAGGCTACATGGGGGCAGTATTTT.

The chain has TRBV5-1 and TRBJ2-3; no clear D. This CDR3 spans 14 amino acids. From germline, CDR1 is SGHRS and CDR2 YFSETQ. V was cut by 2 bases and J by 2 bases, with 9 bases left in between. Written as DNA, the CDR3 is TGCGCCAGCAGCTTCACGAAACTCACAGATACGCAGTATTTT. Its translation: CASSFTKLTDTQYF.

This clonotype has at least ten counts. The chain combines TRBV29-1 with TRBJ1-1, with 8 bases fitting TRBD1. CDR1 and CDR2 from the germline V gene are SQVTM and ANQGSEA. With 6 bases clipped from V and 1 base from J, the junction kept 7 bases outside the gene matches. The CDR3 covers 14 residues. The CDR3 bases are TGCAGCGTACCCGGACAGGGAGGGAACACTGAAGCTTTCTTT. Translation: CSVPGQGGNTEAFF.

There are many counts of this clonotype. The CDR3 sequence is CSARLAGAYEQYF. The CDR3 region has the DNA TGCAGTGCTAGACTAGCGGGGGCCTACGAGCAGTACTTC. The chain couples TRBV20-1 to TRBJ2-7; 10 bases are shared with TRBD2. The germline V gene has CDR1 DFQATT and CDR2 SNEGSKA (reference sequence). The CDR3 runs to 13 residues. V gave up 2 bases and J gave up 2 bases; unmatched junction bases: 0.

This clonotype has a handful of counts. The genes are TRBV9 and TRBJ2-1, with D tentatively TRBD2 (5 bases). CDR3 size: 16 residues. Germline V gene sequence: CDR1 SGDLS, CDR2 YYNGEE. Trimming left V 4 bases short and J 0 bases short, with 14 bases between. The chain's CDR3 is CASSTKGSPSYNEQFF. CDR3 DNA: TGTGCCAGCAGCACCAAAGGGAGTCCCTCCTACAATGAGCAGTTCTTC.

This clonotype was observed a handful of times. The chain links TRBV18 to TRBJ2-1; perhaps TRBD1 as D (6 bases). Trimming took off 2 bases at V and 6 bases at J, with 11 bases between the two ends. Looked up from germline, CDR1 is KGHSH and CDR2 is LQKENI. The CDR3 is 14 amino acids. CDR3 in DNA: TGTGCCAGCTCACCAAGCCGGGACACCAATGAGCAGTTCTTC. Its protein is CASSPSRDTNEQFF. Full variable domain (remainder filled in from reference TRBV18 and TRBJ2-1): NAGVMQNPRHLVRRRGQEARLRCSPMKGHSHVYWYRQLPEEGLKFMVYLQKENIIDESGMPKERFSAEFPKEGPSILRIQQVVRGDSAAYFCASSPSRDTNEQFFGPGTRLTVL.

The chain joins TRBV7-9 to TRBJ2-5, with 8 bases matching TRBD1. Trimming at V came to 5 bases and at J to 4 bases, leaving 6 bases not matched to a gene. Germline values: CDR1 SEHNR, CDR2 FQNEAQ (reference sequence). The CDR3 loop spans 14 amino acids. The CDR3 sequence: CASSQTDRGETQYF. CDR3 nucleotide sequence: TGTGCCAGCAGCCAAACCGACAGGGGAGAGACCCAGTACTTC.

This rearrangement joins TRBV12-3 or TRBV12-4 to TRBJ2-7; 8 positions match TRBD1. V shed 5 bases, J shed 4 bases, and the junction held 10 bases outside the gene matches. CDR3 length: 15 amino acids. For the CDR3, the DNA is TGTGCCAGCAGTCCCGACAGGGGAGCCCGTTACGAGCAGTACTTC. As protein: CASSPDRGARYEQYF.

The table lists this clonotype with a few counts. This sequence joins TRBV14 and TRBJ2-3; the match to TRBD1 covers 8 bases. The CDR3 runs 15 residues. The V gene's germline CDR1 is SGHDN and CDR2 FVKESK. V lost 5 bases and J lost 2; bases outside the gene matches: 6. The chain's CDR3 is CASSVRDRYTDTQYF. In DNA form, the CDR3 reads TGTGCCAGCAGCGTCCGGGACAGGTACACAGATACGCAGTATTTT.

On this clonotype itself: At one of its ends the junction is not consistent with the germline gene, which may arise from a read error. The chain carries TRBV24-1 and TRBJ2-1, with no clear D. Germline CDR1 is KGHDR and CDR2 is SFDVKD. This CDR3 is 13 amino acids long. The CDR3: CAISDFRFNEQFF. CDR3 DNA: TGTGCCATCAGTGATTTTCGGTTCAATGAGCAGTTCTTC.

This clonotype appeared many times. V is TRBV29-1 and J is TRBJ1-1, with a weak D call TRBD1 (5 bases). CDR1 and CDR2 (germline): SQVTM, ANQGSEA. The CDR3 contains 14 residues. Deletions cut 7 bases from V and 0 bases from J, with 15 bases between. CDR3 in amino acids: CSDRQPPMNTEAFF. The CDR3 coding sequence is TGCAGCGATAGACAGCCCCCAATGAACACTGAAGCTTTCTTT.

The chain links TRBV5-1 to TRBJ1-2; D might be TRBD1 (5 bases). Germline CDR1 is SGHRS and CDR2 is YFSETQ. V was shortened by 0 bases and J by 5 bases, with 14 bases between the two germline ends. This CDR3 region has 15 residues. The CDR3 DNA sequence: TGCGCCAGCAGCTTGGCCAACCCGGACATTTATGGCTACACCTTC. Translation gives CASSLANPDIYGYTF.